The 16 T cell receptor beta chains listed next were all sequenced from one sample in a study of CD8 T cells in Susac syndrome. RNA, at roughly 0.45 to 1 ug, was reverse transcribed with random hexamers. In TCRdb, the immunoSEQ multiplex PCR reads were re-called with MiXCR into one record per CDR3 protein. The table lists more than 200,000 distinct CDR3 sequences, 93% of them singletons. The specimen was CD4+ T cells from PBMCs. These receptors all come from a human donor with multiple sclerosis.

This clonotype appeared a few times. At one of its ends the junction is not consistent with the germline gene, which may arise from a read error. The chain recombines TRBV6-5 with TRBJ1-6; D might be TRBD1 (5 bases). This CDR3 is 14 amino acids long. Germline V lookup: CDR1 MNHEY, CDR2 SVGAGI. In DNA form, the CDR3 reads TGTGCCAGCACTTACCGGGCACAGGATTCACCCCTCCACTTT. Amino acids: CASTYRAQDSPLHF.

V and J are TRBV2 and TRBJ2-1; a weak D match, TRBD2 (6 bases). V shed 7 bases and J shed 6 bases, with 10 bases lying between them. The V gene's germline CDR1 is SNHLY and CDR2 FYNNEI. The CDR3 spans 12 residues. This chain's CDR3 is CASKEGRNEQFF. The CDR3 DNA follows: TGTGCCAGCAAGGAGGGGCGCAATGAGCAGTTCTTC.

The CDR3 spells CATSREGGSYEQYF. In DNA form, the CDR3 reads TGTGCCACCAGCAGAGAAGGGGGCTCCTACGAGCAGTACTTC. The chain uses TRBV15 and TRBJ2-7; D may be TRBD1 (6 bases). There are 14 residues in the CDR3. Germline V CDR1 and CDR2: LNHNV, YYDKDF (reference sequence). V lost 0 bases to trimming and J lost 0 bases, with 6 bases between them. Drawing the rest from reference TRBV15 and TRBJ2-7, the complete variable domain is DAMVIQNPRYQVTQFGKPVTLSCSQTLNHNVMYWYQQKSSQAPKLLFHYYDKDFNNEADTPDNFQSRRPNTSFCFLDIRSPGLGDTAMYLCATSREGGSYEQYFGPGTRLTVT.

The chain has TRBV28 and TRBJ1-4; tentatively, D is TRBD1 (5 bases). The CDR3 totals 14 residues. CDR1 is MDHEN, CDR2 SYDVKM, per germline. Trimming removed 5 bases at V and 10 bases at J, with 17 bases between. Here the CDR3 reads CASSPTDSRGKLFF. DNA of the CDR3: TGTGCCAGCAGTCCGACAGACTCTAGAGGAAAACTGTTTTTT.

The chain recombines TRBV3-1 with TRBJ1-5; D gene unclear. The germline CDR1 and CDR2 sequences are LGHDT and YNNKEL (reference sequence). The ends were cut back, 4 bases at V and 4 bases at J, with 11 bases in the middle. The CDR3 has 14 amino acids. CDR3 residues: CASSLAAGNQPQHF. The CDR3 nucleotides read TGTGCCAGCAGCCTGGCTGCGGGGAATCAGCCCCAGCATTTT.

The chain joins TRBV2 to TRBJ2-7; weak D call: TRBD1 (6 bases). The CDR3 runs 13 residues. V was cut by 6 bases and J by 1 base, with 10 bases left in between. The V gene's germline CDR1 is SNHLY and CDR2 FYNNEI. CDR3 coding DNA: TGTGCCAGCAGGACCGGGACATCCTACGAGCAGTACTTC. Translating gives CASRTGTSYEQYF.

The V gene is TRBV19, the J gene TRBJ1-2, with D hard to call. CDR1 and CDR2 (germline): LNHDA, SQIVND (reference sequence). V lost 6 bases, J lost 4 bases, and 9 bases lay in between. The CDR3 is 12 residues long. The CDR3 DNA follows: TGTGCCAGTAGGGTCTTTGGCTATGGCTACACCTTC. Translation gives CASRVFGYGYTF.

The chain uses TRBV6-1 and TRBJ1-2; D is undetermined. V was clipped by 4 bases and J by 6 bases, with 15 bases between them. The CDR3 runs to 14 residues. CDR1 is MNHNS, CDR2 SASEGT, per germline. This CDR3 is CASSGASSRDGYTF. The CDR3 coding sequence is TGTGCCAGCAGTGGCGCTTCTTCTCGGGATGGCTACACCTTC.

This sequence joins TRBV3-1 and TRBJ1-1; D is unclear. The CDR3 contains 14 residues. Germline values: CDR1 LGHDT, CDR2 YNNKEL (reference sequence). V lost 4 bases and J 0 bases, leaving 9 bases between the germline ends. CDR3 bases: TGTGCCAGCAGCCTCCAGAACATGAACACTGAAGCTTTCTTT. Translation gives CASSLQNMNTEAFF.

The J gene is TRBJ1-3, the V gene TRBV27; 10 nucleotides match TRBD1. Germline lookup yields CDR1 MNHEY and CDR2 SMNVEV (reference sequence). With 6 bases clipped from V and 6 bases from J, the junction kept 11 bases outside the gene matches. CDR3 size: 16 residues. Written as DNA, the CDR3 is TGTGCCAGCAGCCGGGGACAGGGGCTGGGGAAAAACACCATATATTTT. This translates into CASSRGQGLGKNTIYF.

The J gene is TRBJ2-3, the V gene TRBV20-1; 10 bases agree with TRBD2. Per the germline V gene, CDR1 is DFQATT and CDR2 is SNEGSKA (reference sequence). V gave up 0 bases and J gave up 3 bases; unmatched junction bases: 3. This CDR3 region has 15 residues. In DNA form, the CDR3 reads TGCAGTGCTAGAGAAGCGGGAGGGCGGACAGATACGCAGTATTTT. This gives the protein CSAREAGGRTDTQYF.

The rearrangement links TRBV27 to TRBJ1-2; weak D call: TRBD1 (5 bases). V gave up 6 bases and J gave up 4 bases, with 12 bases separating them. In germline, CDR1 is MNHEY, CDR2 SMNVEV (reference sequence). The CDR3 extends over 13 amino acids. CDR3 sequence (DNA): TGTGCCAGCAGGCCAGGGAGTGGCTATGGCTACACCTTC. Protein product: CASRPGSGYGYTF.

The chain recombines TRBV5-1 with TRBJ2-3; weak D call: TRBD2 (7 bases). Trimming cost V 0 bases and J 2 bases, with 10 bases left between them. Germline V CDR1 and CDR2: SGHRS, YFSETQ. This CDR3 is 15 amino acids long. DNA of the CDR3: TGCGCCAGCAGCTTGGTAGGGGGGGCCACAGATACGCAGTATTTT. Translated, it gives CASSLVGGATDTQYF.

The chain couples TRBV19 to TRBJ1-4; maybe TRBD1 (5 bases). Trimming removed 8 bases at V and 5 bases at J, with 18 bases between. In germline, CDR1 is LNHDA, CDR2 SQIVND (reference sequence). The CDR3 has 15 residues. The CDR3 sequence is CASCHLGGINEKLFF. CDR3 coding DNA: TGTGCCAGTTGCCATTTGGGGGGAATCAATGAAAAACTGTTTTTT.

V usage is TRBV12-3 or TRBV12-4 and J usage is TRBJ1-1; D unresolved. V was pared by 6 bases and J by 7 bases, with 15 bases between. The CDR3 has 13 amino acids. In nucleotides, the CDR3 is TGTGCCAGCAGCGCCCTGGTGGCCCGTGAAGCTTTCTTT. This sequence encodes CASSALVAREAFF.

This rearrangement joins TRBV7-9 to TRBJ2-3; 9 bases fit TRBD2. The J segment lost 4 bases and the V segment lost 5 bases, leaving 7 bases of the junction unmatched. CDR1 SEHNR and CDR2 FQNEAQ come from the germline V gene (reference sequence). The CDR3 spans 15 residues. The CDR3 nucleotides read TGTGCCAGCAGCCCCTTAGCGGGAGTCCCAGATACGCAGTATTTT. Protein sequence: CASSPLAGVPDTQYF.